The clone carrying this T cell receptor beta chain has at least ten counts. Amplification yielded TCR beta CDR3 regions, with RNA transcripts as the source. The TCR CDR3 first-round RT-PCR relied on the HTBI primer set. TCRdb ran MiXCR on the multiplex PCR reads and lists one entry per CDR3 protein. The sample carries 300,000 to 450,000 distinct CDR3 sequences, around 25% recorded once. The germline V gene encodes CDR1 SNHLY and CDR2 FYNNEI. V trimming: 6 bases; J trimming: 1 base; junction bases outside the gene matches: 10. CDR3 length: 17 residues. This sample is drawn from a study of T cells in Graves' hyperthyroidism and ophthalmopathy.

The rearrangement uses TRBV2 and TRBJ2-1; 9 bases fit TRBD2. The sequencing sample was made of blood. The TCR sequence derives from a man between 50 and 59 years old with Graves' hyperthyroidism. The CDR3 loop is CASRTNDSGSSYNEQFF. The CDR3 DNA is TGTGCCAGCAGGACGAATGATAGCGGGAGTTCCTACAATGAGCAGTTCTTC.